These 10 T cell receptor beta chains share one sample of origin, sequenced in a study of T cells after yellow fever vaccination. TCRdb reanalysed the 5' RACE reads using MiXCR and keeps one entry per CDR3 protein. This sample yields 610,000 or so distinct CDR3 sequences, of which about 12% are seen a single time; under 15% belongs to the top ten. Specimen: PBMCs, collected on the day of the yellow fever booster vaccination. The receptors shown here come from a man aged 30-40 years who received the YFV17D yellow fever vaccine.

This clonotype was observed many times. The chain links TRBV7-3 to TRBJ2-3, with D possibly being TRBD1 or TRBD2 (5 bases each). The CDR3 has 16 amino acids. Between the trimmed V and J ends, which lost 5 bases and 0 bases, there was a span of 15 bases. Germline CDR1 reads SGHTA; CDR2 reads FQGTGA. As DNA, the CDR3 is TGTGCCAGCAGCCTCCAAGGGGCTAGCAGCACAGATACGCAGTATTTT. This translates into CASSLQGASSTDTQYF. Drawing the rest from reference TRBV7-3 and TRBJ2-3, the complete variable domain is GAGVSQTPSNKVTEKGKYVELRCDPISGHTALYWYRQSLGQGPEFLIYFQGTGAADDSGLPNDRFFAVRPEGSVSTLKIQRTERGDSAVYLCASSLQGASSTDTQYFGPGTRLTVL.

This chain connects TRBV20-1 to TRBJ2-2; D is possibly TRBD2 (5 bases). Trimming left V 2 bases short and J 2 bases short, with 15 bases between. The CDR3 totals 16 residues. Germline CDR1 and CDR2: DFQATT and SNEGSKA (reference sequence). The CDR3 here is CSARPVTRANTGELFF. The CDR3 DNA reads as TGCAGTGCTAGACCAGTAACGAGGGCTAACACCGGGGAGCTGTTTTTT.

In this sample, this clonotype turned up once. The chain combines TRBV6-2 or TRBV6-3 with TRBJ2-7; TRBD1 matches 10 bases. The CDR3 covers 15 residues. Germline lookup yields CDR1 MNHEY and CDR2 SVGEGT. The ends lost 1 base at V and 4 bases at J; junction bases unmatched: 4. The chain's CDR3 is CASSYWDRGRYEQYF. The CDR3 region has the DNA TGTGCCAGCAGTTACTGGGACAGGGGCAGATACGAGCAGTACTTC.

This clonotype turned up a few times. The chain recombines TRBV5-1 with TRBJ1-6; D perhaps matches TRBD1 (6 bases). Germline V lookup: CDR1 SGHRS, CDR2 YFSETQ. V lost 5 bases and J lost 9, with 15 bases in between. The CDR3 sequence is 14 residues long. The CDR3: CASRDVGGVSPLHF. DNA of the CDR3: TGCGCCAGCAGGGATGTCGGGGGCGTTTCACCCCTCCACTTT.

The chain is built from TRBV5-1 and TRBJ2-3, with 8 positions matching TRBD1. Germline CDR1 reads SGHRS; CDR2 reads YFSETQ. V shed 4 bases, J shed 6 bases, and the junction held 13 bases outside the gene matches. The CDR3 is made up of 16 amino acids. The CDR3 sequence: CASSTGQGPTGDTQYF. The CDR3 DNA reads as TGCGCCAGCAGCACTGGACAGGGCCCCACCGGGGATACGCAGTATTTT.

The V gene is TRBV20-1, the J gene TRBJ2-5; either TRBD1 or TRBD2 may supply D (6 bases each). V gave up 3 bases and J gave up 5 bases, with 19 bases separating them. Per the germline V gene, CDR1 is DFQATT and CDR2 is SNEGSKA (reference sequence). The CDR3 covers 15 residues. In nucleotides, the CDR3 is TGCAGTGCTAGCGTTCTCTGGGGGGCCGGGGAGACCCAGTACTTC. This gives the protein CSASVLWGAGETQYF.

A few counts support this clonotype. V usage is TRBV27 and J usage is TRBJ2-2; no reliable D call. The V end lost 11 bases, the J end lost 6 bases, and 19 bases lay between the germline ends. The CDR3 sequence is 14 residues long. Germline values: CDR1 MNHEY, CDR2 SMNVEV (reference sequence). CDR3 loop: CAAQRGEASGELFF. CDR3 coding DNA: TGTGCCGCCCAGCGTGGTGAGGCTTCCGGGGAGCTGTTTTTT.

This clonotype turned up a few times. This rearrangement joins TRBV7-6 to TRBJ2-7; D uncertain. Trimming cost V 2 bases and J 1 base, with 9 bases left between them. CDR3 size: 14 residues. The germline CDR1 and CDR2 sequences are SGHVS and FNYEAQ. CDR3 nucleotides: TGTGCCAGCAGCTTATCAGGCGTATCCTACGAGCAGTACTTC. As protein: CASSLSGVSYEQYF.

This clonotype was observed at least ten times. The rearrangement links TRBV5-1 to TRBJ2-7; D not resolved. Germline V gene lookup returns CDR1 SGHRS and CDR2 YFSETQ. The CDR3 has 13 amino acids. Trimming shortened V by 2 bases and J by 3 bases, and 9 bases separated the two germline ends. DNA of the CDR3: TGCGCCAGCAGCTTCGTCAGTCACTACGAGCAGTACTTC. Its protein is CASSFVSHYEQYF.

V is TRBV5-4 and J is TRBJ2-2; 8 bases are shared with TRBD2. Trimming took 5 bases from V and 5 from J; bases not matched to a gene: 14. The CDR3 runs to 17 residues. Germline values: CDR1 SGHNT, CDR2 YYREEE (reference sequence). The CDR3 here is CASSRTPAGGGTGELFF. Written as DNA, the CDR3 is TGTGCCAGCAGTCGGACCCCGGCGGGAGGAGGTACCGGGGAGCTGTTTTTT.